This TCR beta chain was obtained from a study of blood T cell repertoires in COVID-19. About the study: Whether acute or convalescent, the COVID-19 samples came from the United States, Italy and Spain. T cells, B-cell-depleted T cells, or PBMCs supplied cDNA or gDNA.

Original analysis: The authors estimated nucleated cell counts from reference gene primer amplification. Sequencing used immunoSEQ multiplex PCR; TCRdb keeps in-frame clones, though not all of them. The V and J calls and clone size were taken over from that table, and D and trimming were inferred from the DNA. Seen here are tens of thousands of clones, 74% observed once, and the top ten hold around 3.9%. Germline lookup yields CDR1 LGHDT and CDR2 YNNKEL (reference sequence). The CDR3 is made up of 18 amino acids. V shed 1 base, J shed 2 bases, and the junction held 10 bases outside the gene matches. This clone occurred a few times.

The receptor was derived from a man aged 65 to 79 with COVID-19, enrolled during active disease. This chain uses TRBV3-1 (or the pseudogene TRBV3-2) with TRBJ1-2; 10 bases are a match to TRBD1. The sample taken for sequencing was peripheral blood. CDR3 in amino acids: CASSQVTGTGVSNYGYTF. CDR3 nucleotide sequence: TGTGCCAGCAGCCAAGTCACCGGGACAGGGGTTTCCAACTATGGCTACACCTTC.